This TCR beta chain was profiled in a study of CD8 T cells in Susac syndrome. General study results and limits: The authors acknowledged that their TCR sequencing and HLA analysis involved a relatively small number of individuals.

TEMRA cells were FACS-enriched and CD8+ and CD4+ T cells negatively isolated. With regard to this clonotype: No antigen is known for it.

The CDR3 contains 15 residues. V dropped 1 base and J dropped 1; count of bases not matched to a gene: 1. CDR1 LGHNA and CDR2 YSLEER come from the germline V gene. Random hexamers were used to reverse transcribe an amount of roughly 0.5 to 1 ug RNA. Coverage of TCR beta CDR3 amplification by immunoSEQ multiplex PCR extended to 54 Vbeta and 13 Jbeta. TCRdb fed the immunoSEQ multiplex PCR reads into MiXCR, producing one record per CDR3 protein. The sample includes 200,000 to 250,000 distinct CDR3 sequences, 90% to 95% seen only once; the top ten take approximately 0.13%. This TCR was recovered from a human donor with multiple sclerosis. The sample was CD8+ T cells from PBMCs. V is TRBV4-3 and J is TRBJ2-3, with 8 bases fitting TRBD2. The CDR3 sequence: CASSQAAGGTDTQYF. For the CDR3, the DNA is TGCGCCAGCAGCCAAGCAGCGGGAGGCACAGATACGCAGTATTTT.